The 29 T cell receptor beta chains listed next were all sequenced from one sample in a study of CD8+ T cells in alopecia areata. Noted treatment: oral pan-JAK inhibitor, 5-10 mg twice daily. Alopecia areata patients had lesional scalp punch biopsies and peripheral blood taken from them. It was cDNA, reverse transcribed from extracted RNA, that served as the sequencing template. The method was immunoSEQ multiplex PCR; TCRdb's version includes in-frame clones alone and lacks a portion of them. The sample yields fewer than 9,500 clones, 64% seen once. Here the sequenced sample was skin, taken at week 4, from a patient treated with tofacitinib. All receptors derive from a human donor with alopecia areata.

This clone was observed a handful of times. The V and J genes are TRBV28 and TRBJ2-3; 12 bases match TRBD2. V gave up 4 bases and J gave up 4 bases; unmatched junction bases: 9. From germline, CDR1 is MDHEN and CDR2 SYDVKM. The CDR3 length is 17 residues. The CDR3 protein is CASSSPGLAGTPDTQYF. The DNA of the CDR3 is TGTGCCAGCAGTTCCCCCGGACTAGCGGGAACGCCAGATACGCAGTATTTT.

This clone was picked up a small number of times. This sequence joins TRBV21-1 and TRBJ1-1; whether TRBD1, the table's D call, matches the DNA was not checked. TRBV21-1 is tagged as a pseudogene. The CDR3 consists of 13 residues. The CDR3 DNA reads TGTGCCAGCAGCAAACCCCCAAACACTGAAGCTTTCTTT. Encoded protein: CASSKPPNTEAFF.

The chain links TRBV19 to TRBJ2-5; D is ambiguous. The tail of the sequence fits TRBJ2-7 better, so the J call may be wrong. Germline lookup yields CDR1 LNHDA and CDR2 SQIVND (reference sequence). CDR3 length equals 14 residues. The CDR3 DNA reads as TGTGCCAGTAGTATTGCCGTGAACTCCTACGAGCAGTACTTC. This encodes CASSIAVNSYEQYF.

This clone was detected only once. CDR3 loop: CASSFLSRSGGRNDEQYF. CDR3 sequence (DNA): TGTGCCAGCAGCTTTCTCAGCCGATCGGGCGGGAGGAACGACGAGCAGTACTTC. J is TRBJ2-7 and V is TRBV7-8, with 8 bases matching TRBD2. V shed 3 bases and J 5 bases; nucleotides not matched to a gene: 18. The CDR3 totals 18 residues. Germline V gene lookup returns CDR1 SGHVS and CDR2 FQNEAQ. The full variable domain, completed using reference TRBV7-8 and TRBJ2-7, is GAGVSQSPRYKVAKRGQDVALRCDPISGHVSLFWYQQALGQGPEFLTYFQNEAQLDKSGLPSDRFFAERPEGSVSTLKIQRTQQEDSAVYLCASSFLSRSGGRNDEQYFGPGTRLTVT.

The chain employs TRBV5-1 and TRBJ2-7; possibly TRBD1 for D (7 bases). Per germline, CDR1 SGHRS and CDR2 YFSETQ. The germline V and J ends were trimmed by 1 base and 6 bases, with 20 bases remaining between them. CDR3 length: 16 residues. The CDR3 region has the DNA TGCGCCAGCAGCTTGAGCGGGCAGGGGGGAATGAGCGAGCAGTACTTC. Residues: CASSLSGQGGMSEQYF.

The chain is built from TRBV5-6 and TRBJ2-7, with D hard to call. This CDR3 spans 14 amino acids. The V end lost 0 bases, the J end lost 2 bases, and 9 bases lay between the germline ends. CDR1 and CDR2 from the germline V gene are SGHDT and YYEEEE. The CDR3 coding sequence is TGTGCCAGCAGCTTGGCCGGTATAGCCTACGAGCAGTACTTC. Its protein is CASSLAGIAYEQYF.

Here the CDR3 DNA reads TGTGCCAGCAAGGACAGGGGTTCACCCCTCCACTTT. Protein sequence: CASKDRGSPLHF. The gene calls are TRBV6-5 and TRBJ1-6, with TRBD1 identical over 9 bases. The CDR3 contains 12 residues. V lost 7 bases, J lost 9 bases, and 1 base stayed unmatched. Per the germline V gene, CDR1 is MNHEY and CDR2 is SVGAGI.

The chain employs TRBV5-1 and TRBJ2-3; TRBD2 matches at 8 bases. The V and J ends lost 4 bases and 2 bases, in that order; junction bases with no gene match: 12. Germline V gene lookup returns CDR1 SGHRS and CDR2 YFSETQ. The CDR3 totals 17 residues. The CDR3 sequence is CASSPGLAPDPTDTQYF. CDR3 nucleotides: TGCGCCAGCAGCCCAGGACTAGCTCCAGACCCCACAGATACGCAGTATTTT.

The chain combines TRBV11-2 with TRBJ2-7; unclear D gene. CDR3 length: 13 amino acids. V was shortened by 6 bases and J by 4 bases, with 13 bases between the two germline ends. The germline CDR1 and CDR2 sequences are SGHAT and FQNNGV. The CDR3 here is CASSYPFKYEQYF. CDR3 in DNA: TGTGCCAGCAGTTATCCCTTTAAGTACGAGCAGTACTTC.

Concerning this clone: At one boundary the junction diverges from the germline segment, which might be a read error. Within the sample, other DNA sequences also encode this same CDR3. The chain uses TRBV10-3 and TRBJ2-7, with 10 bases identical to TRBD2. Germline values: CDR1 ENHRY, CDR2 SYGVKD. The length of the CDR3 is 14 residues. CDR3 sequence reads: CAISELAGGTKQYF. Here the CDR3 DNA reads TGTGCCATCAGCGAGTTAGCGGGAGGCACAAAGCAGTACTTC.

CDR3 DNA: TGTGCCATCAGACCCCAAGGGCTAGCTGCCTACAATGAGCAGTTCTTC. Translation: CAIRPQGLAAYNEQFF. The gene calls are TRBV10-3 and TRBJ2-1, with a possible D match to TRBD2 (5 bases). This CDR3 spans 16 amino acids. V lost 6 bases to trimming and J lost 2 bases, with 17 bases between them. Looked up from germline, CDR1 is ENHRY and CDR2 is SYGVKD.

This clone has just a few counts. The chain combines TRBV2 with TRBJ2-7, with D perhaps matching TRBD2 (5 bases). CDR3 length: 15 amino acids. Between the trimmed V and J ends, which lost 3 bases and 4 bases, there was a span of 16 bases. CDR1 SNHLY and CDR2 FYNNEI come from the germline V gene. This chain's CDR3 is CASSEFGGPDYEQYF. As DNA, the CDR3 is TGTGCCAGCAGTGAGTTTGGCGGGCCCGATTACGAGCAGTACTTC.

The rearrangement joins TRBV4-1 to TRBJ2-3; 7 bases are shared with TRBD2. There are 18 residues in the CDR3. Trimming at V came to 0 bases and at J to 3 bases, leaving 12 bases not matched to a gene. CDR1 is MGHRA and CDR2 is YSYEKL in the germline V gene. CDR3 sequence: CASSQDRFFSRGTDTQYF. The CDR3 DNA follows: TGCGCCAGCAGCCAAGATCGGTTCTTCTCGCGGGGGACAGATACGCAGTATTTT.

This clone was counted only a few times. This chain links TRBV9 with TRBJ2-5, with 7 bases aligning to TRBD1. Germline-derived CDR1 and CDR2 are SGDLS and YYNGEE. V was pared by 3 bases and J by 5 bases, with 13 bases of the junction left unmatched. The CDR3 is made up of 16 amino acids. Here the CDR3 DNA reads TGTGCCAGCAGCGAAAGAACAGGGGCCCTGGGGGAGACCCAGTACTTC. Protein: CASSERTGALGETQYF.

In this sample, this clone turned up a few times. The J gene is TRBJ1-5, the V gene TRBV7-6; 7 bases are a match to TRBD1. The germline V gene has CDR1 SGHVS and CDR2 FNYEAQ. V lost 5 bases to trimming and J lost 6 bases; unmatched junction nucleotides: 7. The length of the CDR3 is 14 residues. The CDR3 region has the DNA TGTGCCAGCAGCCCAGCAGGGGGGGGTCAGCCCCAGCATTTT. Translating gives CASSPAGGGQPQHF.

The CDR3 coding sequence is TGTGCCAGCAGCCCGAGTACAGGGGTCGAGCAGTACTTC. Protein: CASSPSTGVEQYF. The rearrangement links TRBV5-5 to TRBJ2-7; 7 bases align to TRBD1. V lost 4 bases, J lost 6 bases, and 7 bases stayed unmatched. CDR3 length: 13 residues. CDR1 is SGHKS, CDR2 YYEKEE, per germline (reference sequence). Complete variable domain (other parts from reference TRBV5-5 and TRBJ2-7): DAGVTQSPTHLIKTRGQQVTLRCSPISGHKSVSWYQQVLGQGPQFIFQYYEKEERGRGNFPDRFSARQFPNYSSELNVNALLLGDSALYLCASSPSTGVEQYFGPGTRLTVT.

The chain employs TRBV7-8 and TRBJ2-5; D unresolved. The assigned J gene may be wrong: the sequence end matches TRBJ2-7 better. The CDR3 is 14 amino acids. Germline-derived CDR1 and CDR2 are SGHVS and FQNEAQ. CDR3 in DNA: TGTGCCAGCAGCTTAGCGAGAGGAGACTACGAGCAGTACTTC. It codes for CASSLARGDYEQYF.

V and J are TRBV19 and TRBJ2-2, with 8 bases that match TRBD2. The CDR3 is made up of 14 amino acids. After removal of 3 bases from V and 7 bases from J, the junction contained 4 bases not matched to a gene. Germline V gene sequence: CDR1 LNHDA, CDR2 SQIVND (reference sequence). In DNA form, the CDR3 reads TGTGCCAGTAGTATTCTAAGCGGGGGCGGGGAGCTGTTTTTT. It yields the protein CASSILSGGGELFF. The full variable domain, in which reference TRBV19 and TRBJ2-2 provide the parts outside the CDR3, is DGGITQSPKYLFRKEGQNVTLSCEQNLNHDAMYWYRQDPGQGLRLIYYSQIVNDFQKGDIAEGYSVSREKKESFPLTVTSAQKNPTAFYLCASSILSGGGELFFGEGSRLTVL.

The V call is TRBV6-6, the J call TRBJ2-3; weak D call: TRBD2 (6 bases). V lost 7 bases and J lost 0, with 14 bases in between. CDR1 MNHNY and CDR2 SVGAGI come from the germline V gene (reference sequence). The CDR3 totals 15 residues. CDR3 coding DNA: TGTGCCAGCACCTCGCGGGGCGCCAGCACAGATACGCAGTATTTT. Protein: CASTSRGASTDTQYF.

J is TRBJ2-5 and V is TRBV7-9; no definite D call. This CDR3 spans 15 amino acids. Trimming shortened V by 5 bases and J by 2 bases, and 15 bases separated the two germline ends. The germline CDR1 and CDR2 sequences are SEHNR and FQNEAQ (reference sequence). Here the CDR3 DNA reads TGTGCCAGCAGCCCTAGTGGTATTGGACAAGAGACCCAGTACTTC. It specifies CASSPSGIGQETQYF.

The chain has TRBV7-9 and TRBJ1-3, with D unclear. Germline lookup yields CDR1 SEHNR and CDR2 FQNEAQ (reference sequence). The V gene lost 2 bases and the J gene lost 0 bases, with 14 bases spanning the gap. This CDR3 spans 17 amino acids. CDR3 sequence (DNA): TGTGCCAGCAGCTTACGCAGAGGCACTGACTCTGGAAACACCATATATTTT. It specifies CASSLRRGTDSGNTIYF. The variable domain in full, with the rest retrieved from reference TRBV7-9 and TRBJ1-3, is DTGVSQNPRHKITKRGQNVTFRCDPISEHNRLYWYRQTLGQGPEFLTYFQNEAQLEKSRLLSDRFSAERPKGSFSTLEIQRTEQGDSAMYLCASSLRRGTDSGNTIYFGEGSWLTVV.

The rearrangement joins TRBV4-3 to TRBJ1-2; D not resolved. Germline CDR1 is LGHNA and CDR2 is YSLEER. This CDR3 region has 18 residues. Trimming took off 1 base at V and 2 bases at J, with 20 bases between the two ends. CDR3 DNA: TGCGCCAGCAGCCAAGGCCCGGGTATGCAGGAGTTAAACTATGGCTACACCTTC. Amino acid sequence: CASSQGPGMQELNYGYTF.

The chain employs TRBV7-3 and TRBJ2-7; D gene unclear. This CDR3 contains 13 residues. Germline V gives CDR1 SGHTA, CDR2 FQGTGA. V lost 2 bases and J 5 bases, leaving 10 bases between the germline ends. The CDR3 region is CASSLARTNEQYF. DNA of the CDR3: TGTGCCAGCAGCTTAGCCCGGACCAACGAGCAGTACTTC.

Of note for this clone: Within the sample, other DNA sequences also encode this same CDR3. The chain joins TRBV6-4 to TRBJ2-3; D might be TRBD1 or TRBD2, each matching 5 bases. Germline-derived CDR1 and CDR2 are MRHNA and SNTAGT. The germline V and J ends were trimmed by 4 bases and 5 bases, with 13 bases remaining between them. This CDR3 is 14 amino acids long. The CDR3 here is CASSVGTDGDTQYF. CDR3 nucleotides: TGTGCCAGCAGTGTTGGGACGGACGGAGATACGCAGTATTTT.

The V and J genes are TRBV29-1 and TRBJ1-3; weak D call: TRBD1 (5 bases). Trimming stripped 5 bases from V and 0 bases from J, with 14 bases between. From germline, CDR1 is SQVTM and CDR2 ANQGSEA. The CDR3 is made up of 15 amino acids. In DNA form, the CDR3 reads TGCAGCGTTTCTGGAGGGGACCTCTCTGGAAACACCATATATTTT. Its protein is CSVSGGDLSGNTIYF.

This clone was recorded a few times. This chain links TRBV19 with TRBJ1-5, with 7 bases identical to TRBD1. CDR3 length: 12 amino acids. The germline CDR1 and CDR2 sequences are LNHDA and SQIVND (reference sequence). The V and J ends lost 6 bases and 8 bases, in that order; junction bases with no gene match: 4. Written as DNA, the CDR3 is TGTGCCAGTAGCAACAGGGGTGAGCCCCAGCATTTT. Translated, it gives CASSNRGEPQHF.

The chain is built from TRBV7-2 and TRBJ2-7; D is ambiguous. The V gene's germline CDR1 is SGHTA and CDR2 FQGNSA. The CDR3 is 14 amino acids. V was clipped by 3 bases and J by 6 bases, with 15 bases between them. In nucleotides, the CDR3 is TGTGCCAGCAGCTTGGACGCTGCGACCGTCGAGCAGTACTTC. This translates into CASSLDAATVEQYF.

This clone was seen just once. The V and J genes are TRBV5-4 and TRBJ2-2; D remains unclear. The V gene lost 1 base and the J gene lost 3 bases, with 7 bases spanning the gap. Germline V CDR1 and CDR2: SGHNT, YYREEE (reference sequence). This CDR3 comprises 14 residues. The CDR3 protein is CASSLPDDTGELFF. In DNA form, the CDR3 reads TGTGCCAGCAGCTTGCCGGACGACACCGGGGAGCTGTTTTTT.

A remark on this clone: Other DNA sequences in this sample translate to the same CDR3. The V gene is TRBV14, the J gene TRBJ2-2; 9 bases are shared with TRBD2. This CDR3 is 19 amino acids long. Germline V gene sequence: CDR1 SGHDN, CDR2 FVKESK. With 4 bases clipped from V and 5 bases from J, the junction kept 17 bases outside the gene matches. CDR3 in DNA: TGTGCCAGCAGCCTTAGAGGACTCGCGGGGGGGCGGCGGACCGGGGAGCTGTTTTTT. The encoded protein is CASSLRGLAGGRRTGELFF.